The sequence of this T cell receptor beta chain was determined in a study of cytomegalovirus exposure and HLA in healthy donors. Study in general: Early released data comprised 80 million to 100 million unique TCRs from HLA-typed donors.

Broader study findings: Common viral pathogens were later found to be apparently linked to several of the most significant clusters. The sole available immune exposure information was CMV serostatus. With later analysis, a missense DCLRE1C variant became linked to TCR beta V- and J-gene trimming.

Both 60 Vbeta primers and 13 Jbeta primers went into the PCR. The table came from immunoSEQ multiplex PCR; TCRdb's copy has only in-frame clones and leaves some out. The data hold about 190,000 clones, with around 87% observed a single time. On this clone: What it recognizes is unknown.

The sample was PBMCs. This receptor was taken from a man aged 25 to 45 in good health and CMV-seronegative.

This chain's CDR3 is CASRQISNQPQHF. The CDR3 nucleotides are TGTGCCAGCAGGCAGATTAGCAATCAGCCCCAGCATTTT. The gene calls are TRBV2 and TRBJ1-5; the D is unclear. Trimming cost V 6 bases and J 0 bases, with 6 bases left between them. CDR1 is SNHLY, CDR2 FYNNEI, per germline. The CDR3 totals 13 residues. Combining the CDR3 with reference TRBV2 and TRBJ1-5 gives the whole variable domain EPEVTQTPSHQVTQMGQEVILRCVPISNHLYFYWYRQILGQKVEFLVSFYNNEISEKSEIFDDQFSVERPDGSNFTLKIRSTKLEDSAMYFCASRQISNQPQHFGDGTRLSIL.